The clone carrying this T cell receptor (beta chain) was observed a single time. Its specificity is unknown. The study reverse transcribed the entire isolated RNA, so it sequenced expressed TCRB transcripts. Regulatory, naive and central memory T cell samples averaged approximately 3.3 million reads. Some clones are missing from TCRdb's copy, which holds only in-frame ones; the method was immunoSEQ multiplex PCR. The table records under 300,000 clones, 20% of them present only once. Cell sorting via CD45RO/CCR7/CD25/CD127/CD95/CD27 was performed to obtain CD4+ naive, central memory, regulatory and stem cell-like memory cells. The data stem from a study of beta chain features in type 1 diabetes. Across the study: Healthy donors, compared against patients, showed similar age, gender and cell yields.

Study outcomes and limitations: There was a moderate but significant shortening of TCRB CDR3s in all four CD4+ subsets of Type 1 diabetes patients. It was possible that PCR favored shorter templates, equally so in patients and controls.

This clonotype was obtained from a woman aged 40-49 years with type 1 diabetes. Sequences were obtained from naive CD4+ T cells from blood.

For the CDR3, the DNA is TGTGCCAGCAGCCCGACGGGTAGCAATCAGCCCCAGCATTTT. Translating gives CASSPTGSNQPQHF. The chain has TRBV7-9 and TRBJ1-5; no definite D call. Trimming removed 5 bases at V and 0 bases at J, with 8 bases between. The CDR3 runs to 14 residues. Germline V gene data show CDR1 as SEHNR and CDR2 as FQNEAQ (reference sequence).